A selection of T cell receptor beta chains follows, all from one sample in a study of siplizumab effects on memory and regulatory T cells. Assay used: immunoSEQ multiplex PCR; TCRdb lists only in-frame clones, some missing. The sample holds approximately 100,000 clones, roughly 94% seen once. What was sequenced was Tregs sorted from blood. Every receptor here comes from a human donor in good health. Each CDR3 is given with its conserved first and last residue. Each record gives: CDR3 protein, CDR3 DNA, D gene, J gene, clone size, V gene. D genes are given only for firm matches. Some rows mark clone size as missing; the rest say once, few, many or name a class of expanded clone.

CDR3 protein: CASSPPAGIAGNIQYF
CDR3 DNA: TGTGCCAGCTCACCACCGGCGGGGATAGCGGGAAACATTCAGTACTTC
D gene: TRBD2
J gene: TRBJ2-4
clone size: NA
V gene: TRBV18

CDR3 protein: CASSEYPGLGRDTQYF
CDR3 DNA: TGTGCCAGCAGTGAATACCCGGGACTAGGGCGGGATACGCAGTATTTT
D gene: TRBD2
J gene: TRBJ2-3
clone size: NA
V gene: TRBV25-1

CDR3 protein: CASSLAGLGAGSYNEQFF
CDR3 DNA: TGTGCCAGCAGCTTAGCGGGCCTTGGGGCGGGCTCTTACAATGAGCAGTTCTTC
D gene: NA
J gene: TRBJ2-1
clone size: NA
V gene: TRBV11-1

CDR3 protein: CSVEDPGGVGNTIYF
CDR3 DNA: TGCAGCGTTGAAGATCCTGGAGGGGTCGGAAACACCATATATTTT
D gene: NA
J gene: TRBJ1-3
clone size: NA
V gene: TRBV29-1

CDR3 protein: CASRGLSSYNEQFF
CDR3 DNA: TGCGCCAGCAGGGGACTAAGCTCCTACAATGAGCAGTTCTTC
D gene: TRBD2
J gene: TRBJ2-1
clone size: NA
V gene: TRBV4-1

CDR3 protein: CASSSRAGPSIFTDTQYF
CDR3 DNA: TGCGCCAGCAGCTCAAGAGCGGGACCCTCTATATTTACAGATACGCAGTATTTT
D gene: TRBD2
J gene: TRBJ2-3
clone size: NA
V gene: TRBV5-1

CDR3 protein: CASSRAPDSGNTIYF
CDR3 DNA: TGTGCCAGCAGCCGGGCACCAGACTCTGGAAACACCATATATTTT
D gene: NA
J gene: TRBJ1-3
clone size: NA
V gene: TRBV4-2

CDR3 protein: CAGTSEAYNEQFF
CDR3 DNA: TGTGCCGGCACTAGCGAAGCCTACAATGAGCAGTTCTTC
D gene: TRBD2
J gene: TRBJ2-1
clone size: NA
V gene: TRBV25-1

CDR3 protein: CASSPGLGSHTDTQYF
CDR3 DNA: TGTGCCAGCAGTCCGGGACTGGGATCCCACACAGATACGCAGTATTTT
D gene: NA
J gene: TRBJ2-3
clone size: NA
V gene: TRBV11-3

CDR3 protein: CATSNRRRGYGYTF
CDR3 DNA: TGTGCCACCAGCAACCGGAGGAGGGGGTACGGCTACACCTTC
D gene: NA
J gene: TRBJ1-2
clone size: NA
V gene: TRBV15

CDR3 protein: CASSTTRGETQYF
CDR3 DNA: TGTGCCAGCAGCACGACTAGAGGAGAGACCCAGTACTTC
D gene: NA
J gene: TRBJ2-5
clone size: NA
V gene: TRBV7-6

CDR3 protein: CASSLEGWTNSPLHF
CDR3 DNA: TGTGCCAGCAGTTTGGAAGGGTGGACGAATTCACCCCTCCACTTT
D gene: NA
J gene: TRBJ1-6
clone size: NA
V gene: TRBV27

CDR3 protein: CASSPPTGGTEAFF
CDR3 DNA: TGTGCCAGCTCACCACCGACAGGGGGCACTGAAGCTTTCTTT
D gene: TRBD1
J gene: TRBJ1-1
clone size: NA
V gene: TRBV18

CDR3 protein: CASSLGGSSYEQYF
CDR3 DNA: TGTGCCAGCAGCTTAGGCGGCAGCTCCTACGAGCAGTACTTC
D gene: NA
J gene: TRBJ2-7
clone size: NA
V gene: TRBV11-3

CDR3 protein: CASSPRLASANTGELFF
CDR3 DNA: TGTGCCAGCTCACCTAGACTAGCATCCGCGAACACCGGGGAGCTGTTTTTT
D gene: TRBD2
J gene: TRBJ2-2
clone size: NA
V gene: TRBV18

CDR3 protein: CASVGQSPGELFF
CDR3 DNA: TGTGCCAGCGTCGGACAGTCTCCCGGGGAGCTGTTTTTT
D gene: NA
J gene: TRBJ2-2
clone size: NA
V gene: TRBV25-1

CDR3 protein: CASSEALAGLRGYTF
CDR3 DNA: TGTGCCAGCAGTGAAGCATTGGCAGGGCTTCGTGGCTACACCTTC
D gene: NA
J gene: TRBJ1-2
clone size: NA
V gene: TRBV2

CDR3 protein: CASSVGGPNTGELFF
CDR3 DNA: TGTGCCAGCAGTGTCGGGGGCCCGAACACCGGGGAGCTGTTTTTT
D gene: NA
J gene: TRBJ2-2
clone size: NA
V gene: TRBV6-1

CDR3 protein: CASSLAGHQPQHF
CDR3 DNA: TGTGCCAGCAGTCTCGCAGGGCATCAGCCCCAGCATTTT
D gene: NA
J gene: TRBJ1-5
clone size: few
V gene: TRBV6-6

CDR3 protein: CASSGSPSTYNEQFF
CDR3 DNA: TGTGCCAGCAGCGGTAGCCCTTCAACCTACAATGAGCAGTTCTTC
D gene: NA
J gene: TRBJ2-1
clone size: NA
V gene: TRBV7-2

CDR3 protein: CASSSGQSFSGNTIYF
CDR3 DNA: TGTGCCAGCAGTTCCGGACAGAGCTTCTCTGGAAACACCATATATTTT
D gene: NA
J gene: TRBJ1-3
clone size: NA
V gene: TRBV6-5

CDR3 protein: CASRIGTSPSEQYF
CDR3 DNA: TGTGCCAGCAGAATCGGGACTAGTCCATCCGAGCAGTACTTC
D gene: TRBD2
J gene: TRBJ2-7
clone size: NA
V gene: TRBV6-5

CDR3 protein: CASSLKGQGKVYEQYF
CDR3 DNA: TGTGCCAGCTCACTAAAGGGACAGGGAAAGGTCTACGAGCAGTACTTC
D gene: TRBD1
J gene: TRBJ2-7
clone size: NA
V gene: TRBV18

CDR3 protein: CASKPGYYNSPLHF
CDR3 DNA: TGTGCCAGCAAACCGGGATATTATAATTCACCCCTCCACTTT
D gene: NA
J gene: TRBJ1-6
clone size: NA
V gene: TRBV6-1

CDR3 protein: CASRVWRRSETQYF
CDR3 DNA: TGTGCCAGCAGAGTCTGGAGACGGTCAGAGACCCAGTACTTC
D gene: NA
J gene: TRBJ2-5
clone size: NA
V gene: TRBV9

CDR3 protein: CASSIKRETGYEQYF
CDR3 DNA: TGTGCCAGTAGTATAAAACGGGAGACGGGATACGAGCAGTACTTC
D gene: NA
J gene: TRBJ2-7
clone size: NA
V gene: TRBV19

CDR3 protein: CASSFGRGLRGSQHF
CDR3 DNA: TGTGCCAGCAGCTTCGGCAGGGGGCTACGTGGGTCCCAGCATTTT
D gene: TRBD1
J gene: TRBJ1-5
clone size: NA
V gene: TRBV7-2

CDR3 protein: CASSEVMGSGANVLTF
CDR3 DNA: TGTGCCAGCAGTGAAGTTATGGGCTCTGGGGCCAACGTCCTGACTTTC
D gene: NA
J gene: TRBJ2-6
clone size: NA
V gene: TRBV2

CDR3 protein: CASSLLGQANTGELFF
CDR3 DNA: TGCGCCAGCAGCTTATTAGGACAGGCGAACACCGGGGAGCTGTTTTTT
D gene: TRBD1
J gene: TRBJ2-2
clone size: NA
V gene: TRBV5-1

CDR3 protein: CASSLSASETYEQYF
CDR3 DNA: TGTGCCAGCAGCTTATCTGCTAGCGAGACCTACGAGCAGTACTTC
D gene: NA
J gene: TRBJ2-7
clone size: NA
V gene: TRBV11-2

CDR3 protein: CASSRGQGYEQYF
CDR3 DNA: TGTGCCAGCAGCCGGGGACAGGGGTACGAGCAGTACTTC
D gene: TRBD1
J gene: TRBJ2-7
clone size: NA
V gene: TRBV6-5

CDR3 protein: CATSSFSQRTEAFF
CDR3 DNA: TGTGCCACCAGCAGTTTCAGTCAACGCACTGAAGCTTTCTTT
D gene: NA
J gene: TRBJ1-1
clone size: NA
V gene: TRBV15

CDR3 protein: CASSIQANTEAFF
CDR3 DNA: TGTGCCAGTAGTATACAAGCGAACACTGAAGCTTTCTTT
D gene: NA
J gene: TRBJ1-1
clone size: NA
V gene: TRBV19

CDR3 protein: CAISETGGFTEAFF
CDR3 DNA: TGTGCCATCAGTGAGACAGGGGGGTTCACTGAAGCTTTCTTT
D gene: TRBD1
J gene: TRBJ1-1
clone size: NA
V gene: TRBV10-3

CDR3 protein: CASSLPAGAVGYTF
CDR3 DNA: TGTGCCAGCAGTTTACCCGCAGGGGCCGTTGGCTACACCTTC
D gene: NA
J gene: TRBJ1-2
clone size: NA
V gene: TRBV28

CDR3 protein: CASSPLPDASSGNTIYF
CDR3 DNA: TGTGCCAGCTCACCACTACCGGACGCTAGCTCTGGAAACACCATATATTTT
D gene: NA
J gene: TRBJ1-3
clone size: NA
V gene: TRBV18

CDR3 protein: CASSSQGRADTQYF
CDR3 DNA: TGTGCCAGCAGCTCCCAAGGAAGGGCAGATACGCAGTATTTT
D gene: NA
J gene: TRBJ2-3
clone size: NA
V gene: TRBV7-8

CDR3 protein: CASSLALGTEAFF
CDR3 DNA: TGCGCCAGCAGCTTGGCCCTGGGAACTGAAGCTTTCTTT
D gene: NA
J gene: TRBJ1-1
clone size: once
V gene: TRBV5-1

CDR3 protein: CATLQGEGNTIYF
CDR3 DNA: TGTGCCACCTTACAGGGAGAGGGAAACACCATATATTTT
D gene: NA
J gene: TRBJ1-3
clone size: NA
V gene: TRBV6-1

CDR3 protein: CASSLTNLDEQYF
CDR3 DNA: TGTGCCAGCAGCTTAACGAATCTCGACGAGCAGTACTTC
D gene: NA
J gene: TRBJ2-7
clone size: NA
V gene: TRBV7-3

CDR3 protein: CASTRQPGVETQYF
CDR3 DNA: TGTGCCAGCACTAGACAGCCAGGGGTAGAGACCCAGTACTTC
D gene: NA
J gene: TRBJ2-5
clone size: few
V gene: TRBV27

CDR3 protein: CASSQDLDSYQPQHF
CDR3 DNA: TGCGCCAGCAGCCAAGATCTCGACAGCTATCAGCCCCAGCATTTT
D gene: NA
J gene: TRBJ1-5
clone size: NA
V gene: TRBV4-1

CDR3 protein: CASSPKARLYGYTF
CDR3 DNA: TGTGCCAGCAGCCCGAAGGCCCGGTTGTATGGCTACACCTTC
D gene: NA
J gene: TRBJ1-2
clone size: NA
V gene: TRBV5-6

CDR3 protein: CASSWGSGANVLTF
CDR3 DNA: TGTGCCAGCAGCTGGGGCTCTGGGGCCAACGTCCTGACTTTC
D gene: NA
J gene: TRBJ2-6
clone size: once
V gene: TRBV11-2

CDR3 protein: CASSLVSVTDSGNTIYF
CDR3 DNA: TGCGCCAGCAGCTTGGTTAGTGTCACAGACTCTGGAAACACCATATATTTT
D gene: NA
J gene: TRBJ1-3
clone size: NA
V gene: TRBV5-1

CDR3 protein: CAISESPDEGGPNQPQHF
CDR3 DNA: TGTGCCATCAGTGAGTCACCCGATGAGGGGGGCCCTAATCAGCCCCAGCATTTT
D gene: NA
J gene: TRBJ1-5
clone size: NA
V gene: TRBV10-3

CDR3 protein: CASSLLGRISDTQYF
CDR3 DNA: TGTGCCAGCAGCTTGCTCGGCAGAATCTCAGATACGCAGTATTTT
D gene: NA
J gene: TRBJ2-3
clone size: few
V gene: TRBV5-8